Presented here are 19 T cell receptor beta chains from one specimen sequenced in a study of cytomegalovirus exposure and HLA in healthy donors. Primers: 60 Vbeta forward and 13 Jbeta reverse. Using immunoSEQ multiplex PCR, the repertoire was profiled, and TCRdb retains in-frame clones only, with some absent. The sample yields around 130,000 clones, 70% to 85% seen once. Sequenced: PBMCs. Every receptor here comes from a woman aged 18-29 years in good health and CMV-seropositive.

The chain combines TRBV19 with TRBJ2-7; maybe TRBD1 (6 bases). Germline CDR1 LNHDA, CDR2 SQIVND (reference sequence). The CDR3 spans 17 residues. V lost 0 bases, J lost 3 bases, and 18 bases lay in between. The CDR3 sequence: CASSIDTFGQGFYEQYF. CDR3 bases: TGTGCCAGTAGTATAGATACCTTCGGCCAGGGGTTCTACGAGCAGTACTTC.

The CDR3 loop is CASRKTSGGAVTDTQYF. The CDR3 region has the DNA TGTGCAAGTCGCAAGACTAGCGGGGGGGCTGTCACAGATACGCAGTATTTT. The V gene is TRBV12-2, the J gene TRBJ2-3; TRBD2, the table's D call, lacks a check against the DNA. TRBV12-2 is shown as a pseudogene. The CDR3 extends over 17 amino acids.

The gene calls are TRBV5-1 and TRBJ2-3, with 11 bases lining up with TRBD2. The trim removed 4 bases at V and 6 bases at J, leaving 10 bases unmatched. Per the germline V gene, CDR1 is SGHRS and CDR2 is YFSETQ. The CDR3 consists of 16 residues. The CDR3: CASSVGTSGPGDTQYF. In DNA form, the CDR3 reads TGCGCCAGCAGCGTTGGGACTAGCGGTCCCGGGGATACGCAGTATTTT.

V and J are TRBV10-1 and TRBJ2-1; 13 bases are shared with TRBD2. Germline trimming cut 2 bases from V and 11 bases from J; bases unmatched to any gene: 18. The CDR3 has 19 residues. Germline lookup yields CDR1 WNHNN and CDR2 SYGVQD (reference sequence). In DNA form, the CDR3 reads TGCGCCAGCAGTGAGCAAAACCGTCTGGGACTAGCGGGGCCTAAAAAGCAGTTCTTC. Its protein product is CASSEQNRLGLAGPKKQFF.

The chain is built from TRBV10-3 and TRBJ1-5, with a weak D call TRBD1 (6 bases). Per the germline V gene, CDR1 is ENHRY and CDR2 is SYGVKD. The CDR3 has 14 amino acids. Trimming took 0 bases from V and 4 from J, leaving 7 bases between them. The CDR3 spells CAISESTGNQPQHF. The CDR3 region has the DNA TGTGCCATCAGTGAGTCAACAGGGAATCAGCCCCAGCATTTT.

The rearrangement links TRBV7-9 to TRBJ2-5; TRBD2 matches 7 bases. The CDR3 is made up of 16 amino acids. Germline V gives CDR1 SEHNR, CDR2 FQNEAQ (reference sequence). V was clipped by 2 bases and J by 4 bases; unmatched bases: 10. This CDR3 reads CASSLPSGGGLETQYF. CDR3 DNA: TGTGCCAGCAGCTTACCTAGCGGCGGCGGGTTAGAGACCCAGTACTTC.

The chain joins TRBV6-5 to TRBJ1-2; the D gene is possibly TRBD1 (6 bases). CDR1 and CDR2 (germline): MNHEY, SVGAGI. The CDR3 consists of 14 residues. Trimming shortened V by 5 bases and J by 2 bases, and 12 bases separated the two germline ends. CDR3 sequence: CASSPDRTNYGYTF. For the CDR3, the DNA is TGTGCCAGCAGTCCTGACAGGACAAACTATGGCTACACCTTC.

The J gene is TRBJ1-2, the V gene TRBV7-8; a weak D match, TRBD1 (5 bases). This CDR3 comprises 15 residues. V dropped 1 base and J dropped 4 bases, with 13 bases sitting between them. The V gene's germline CDR1 is SGHVS and CDR2 FQNEAQ. The CDR3 region is CASSLVQDWGYGYTF. In DNA form, the CDR3 reads TGTGCCAGCAGCTTAGTACAGGATTGGGGCTATGGCTACACCTTC. Full variable domain (missing parts from reference TRBV7-8 and TRBJ1-2): GAGVSQSPRYKVAKRGQDVALRCDPISGHVSLFWYQQALGQGPEFLTYFQNEAQLDKSGLPSDRFFAERPEGSVSTLKIQRTQQEDSAVYLCASSLVQDWGYGYTFGSGTRLTVV.

The J gene is TRBJ1-1, the V gene TRBV10-3, with 7 bases identical to TRBD1. The germline V gene encodes CDR1 ENHRY and CDR2 SYGVKD. With V trimmed by 4 bases and J by 8 bases, 1 base remained unmatched. This CDR3 spans 11 amino acids. CDR3 protein: CAISGGQEAFF. CDR3 DNA sequence: TGTGCCATCAGTGGGGGACAGGAAGCTTTCTTT.

This chain links TRBV14 with TRBJ1-1; no reliable D call. V dropped 3 bases and J dropped 4 bases, with 12 bases sitting between them. CDR1 and CDR2 from the germline V gene are SGHDN and FVKESK. This CDR3 has 14 residues. The CDR3 region is CASSQLDLGTEAFF. The CDR3, as DNA: TGTGCCAGCAGCCAGCTTGACCTAGGCACTGAAGCTTTCTTT.

This clone appeared a single time. The chain combines TRBV12-5 with TRBJ2-1, with TRBD2 as a possible D gene (5 bases). CDR3 length: 13 amino acids. CDR1 and CDR2 from the germline V gene are LGHNT and FRNRAP. V dropped 1 base and J dropped 10 bases, with 11 bases sitting between them. CDR3 nucleotides: TGTGCTAGTGGTTTGGAAACGGGGTTCGAGCAGTTCTTC. It yields the protein CASGLETGFEQFF.

This rearrangement joins TRBV7-9 to TRBJ1-3, with 7 nucleotides matching TRBD1. The CDR3 has 16 residues. In germline, CDR1 is SEHNR, CDR2 FQNEAQ (reference sequence). J gave up 0 bases and V 6 bases, and 8 bases lay outside the gene matches. The CDR3 nucleotides are TGTGCCAGCAGTCCAAGGACAGGCGACTCTGGAAACACCATATATTTT. Translating it yields CASSPRTGDSGNTIYF.

The CDR3 bases are TGCGCCAGCAGTTCAACACAGGGGTTGTCCGAGCAGTACTTC. This codes for CASSSTQGLSEQYF. The chain recombines TRBV4-1 with TRBJ2-7; 7 bases line up with TRBD1. The CDR3 runs to 14 residues. Germline V gene lookup returns CDR1 MGHRA and CDR2 YSYEKL. The ends lost 6 bases at V and 6 bases at J; junction bases unmatched: 11.

The genes are TRBV6-1 and TRBJ2-1; 7 positions agree with TRBD2. The trim removed 7 bases at V and 10 bases at J, leaving 16 bases unmatched. This CDR3 has 15 amino acids. Germline V gene lookup returns CDR1 MNHNS and CDR2 SASEGT. The CDR3 DNA reads as TGTGCCAGCACCATGTTGAGCGGGATACGGCAAGAGCAGTTCTTC. Its translation: CASTMLSGIRQEQFF.

The gene calls are TRBV14 and TRBJ1-4, with D hard to call. Trimming cost V 1 base and J 2 bases, with 8 bases left between them. The germline gives CDR1 SGHDN, CDR2 FVKESK. CDR3 size: 15 residues. In DNA, the CDR3 is TGTGCCAGCAGCCAAGGAGGAGGGACTAATGAAAAACTGTTTTTT. Protein: CASSQGGGTNEKLFF.

V usage is TRBV11-1 and J usage is TRBJ2-3; 9 bases line up with TRBD2. The V and J ends lost 7 bases and 5 bases, in that order; junction bases with no gene match: 13. CDR1 and CDR2 (germline): SGHAT, FQDESV (reference sequence). The CDR3 runs to 16 residues. This chain's CDR3 is CASNSGRGGPLDTQYF. The CDR3 bases are TGTGCCAGCAACTCGGGGCGGGGGGGGCCATTAGATACGCAGTATTTT.

The genes are TRBV5-6 and TRBJ2-7; a weak D match, TRBD2 (6 bases). This CDR3 is built from 15 residues. Trimming removed 4 bases from V and 1 base from J, with 15 bases in between. Germline V gene data show CDR1 as SGHDT and CDR2 as YYEEEE. As DNA, the CDR3 is TGTGCCAGCAGCCCCCTGGCGGGGAATTCCTACGAGCAGTACTTC. It encodes CASSPLAGNSYEQYF.

This sequence joins TRBV28 and TRBJ2-1; 9 bases match TRBD1. Looked up from germline, CDR1 is MDHEN and CDR2 is SYDVKM. V lost 10 bases to trimming and J lost 2 bases; unmatched junction nucleotides: 15. The CDR3 is 17 amino acids. The CDR3 here is CATGGRDRVRAYNEQFF. In DNA form, the CDR3 reads TGTGCCACGGGGGGCAGGGACAGGGTAAGGGCCTACAATGAGCAGTTCTTC.

V gene TRBV9 combines with J gene TRBJ2-5; perhaps TRBD1 as D (6 bases). The end of the DNA fits TRBJ2-7 better, so the J call may be wrong. Germline lookup yields CDR1 SGDLS and CDR2 YYNGEE. The CDR3 runs 14 residues. The CDR3 DNA reads TGTGCCAGCAGCGTAGTTGGGGGCCACCACGAGCAGTACTTC. Its protein product is CASSVVGGHHEQYF.